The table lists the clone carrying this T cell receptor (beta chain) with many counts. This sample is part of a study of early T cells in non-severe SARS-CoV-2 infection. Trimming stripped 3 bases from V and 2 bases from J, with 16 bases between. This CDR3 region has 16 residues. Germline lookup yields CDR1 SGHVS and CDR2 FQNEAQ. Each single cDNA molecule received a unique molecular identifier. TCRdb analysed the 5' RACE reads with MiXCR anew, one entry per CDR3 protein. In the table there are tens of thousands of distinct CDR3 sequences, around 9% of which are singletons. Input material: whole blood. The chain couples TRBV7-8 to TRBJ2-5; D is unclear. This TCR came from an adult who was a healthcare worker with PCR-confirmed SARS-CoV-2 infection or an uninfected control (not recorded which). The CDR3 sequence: CASSLTLEIRQETQYF. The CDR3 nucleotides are TGTGCCAGCAGCTTGACACTCGAAATAAGGCAAGAGACCCAGTACTTC.